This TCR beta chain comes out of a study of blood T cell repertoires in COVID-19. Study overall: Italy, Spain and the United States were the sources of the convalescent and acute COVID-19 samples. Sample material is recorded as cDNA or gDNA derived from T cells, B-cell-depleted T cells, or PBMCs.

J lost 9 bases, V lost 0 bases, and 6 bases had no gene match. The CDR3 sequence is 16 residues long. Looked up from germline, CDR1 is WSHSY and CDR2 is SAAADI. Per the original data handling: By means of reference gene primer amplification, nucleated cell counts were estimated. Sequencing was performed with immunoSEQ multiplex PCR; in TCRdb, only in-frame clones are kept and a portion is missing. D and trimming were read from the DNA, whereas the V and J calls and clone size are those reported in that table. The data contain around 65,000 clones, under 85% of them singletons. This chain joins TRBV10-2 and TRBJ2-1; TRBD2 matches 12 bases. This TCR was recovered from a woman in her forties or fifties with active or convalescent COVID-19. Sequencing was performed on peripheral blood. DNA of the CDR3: TGCGCCAGCAGTGAGTCGAGACTAGCGGGAGTCCGTGAGCAGTTCTTC. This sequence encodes CASSESRLAGVREQFF.